The 12 T cell receptor beta chains below were found in one sample sequenced in a study of early T cells in non-severe SARS-CoV-2 infection. One entry per CDR3 protein results from TCRdb running MiXCR on the 5' RACE reads. This table holds tens of thousands of distinct CDR3 sequences, over 9.5% found once. Input material: whole blood. Receptor source: an adult who was a healthcare worker with PCR-confirmed SARS-CoV-2 infection or an uninfected control (not recorded which).

This clonotype has at least ten counts. The V call is TRBV18, the J call TRBJ2-1; D gene uncertain. The CDR3 is 15 residues long. Germline values: CDR1 KGHSH, CDR2 LQKENI. Trimming removed 2 bases from V and 5 bases from J, with 13 bases in between. For the CDR3, the DNA is TGTGCCAGCTCACCAACCGTAGGCTATAACAATGAGCAGTTCTTC. This gives the protein CASSPTVGYNNEQFF. Using reference TRBV18 and TRBJ2-1 for the parts outside the CDR3, the full variable domain is NAGVMQNPRHLVRRRGQEARLRCSPMKGHSHVYWYRQLPEEGLKFMVYLQKENIIDESGMPKERFSAEFPKEGPSILRIQQVVRGDSAAYFCASSPTVGYNNEQFFGPGTRLTVL.

This clonotype occurred many times. The chain joins TRBV2 to TRBJ2-7, with D unclear. The CDR3 contains 11 residues. Germline loops: CDR1 SNHLY, CDR2 FYNNEI. V was shortened by 6 bases and J by 5 bases, with 8 bases between the two germline ends. CDR3 bases: TGTGCCAGCAGACGGGCCCACGAGCAGTACTTC. Its translation: CASRRAHEQYF.

In its sample, this clonotype was seen many times. This chain links TRBV20-1 with TRBJ1-1; D remains ambiguous. Germline V lookup: CDR1 DFQATT, CDR2 SNEGSKA (reference sequence). CDR3 length equals 13 residues. V lost 3 bases to trimming and J lost 8 bases, with 16 bases between them. In nucleotides, the CDR3 is TGCAGTGCTAGGATTCCGGGAGAGGGCGAAGCTTTCTTT. It encodes CSARIPGEGEAFF.

This clonotype has at least ten counts. This chain uses TRBV9 with TRBJ2-7, with TRBD1 identical over 10 bases. The CDR3 runs 16 residues. Trimming cost V 3 bases and J 2 bases; bases outside gene matches: 8. The germline V gene has CDR1 SGDLS and CDR2 YYNGEE. The chain's CDR3 is CASSARQGAATYEQYF. Here the CDR3 DNA reads TGTGCCAGCAGCGCCCGACAGGGGGCGGCCACCTACGAGCAGTACTTC. Based on the CDR3 plus reference TRBV9 and TRBJ2-7, the full variable domain is DSGVTQTPKHLITATGQRVTLRCSPRSGDLSVYWYQQSLDQGLQFLIQYYNGEERAKGNILERFSAQQFPDLHSELNLSSLELGDSALYFCASSARQGAATYEQYFGPGTRLTVT.

This chain links TRBV2 with TRBJ2-7; D may correspond to TRBD1 or TRBD2 (5 bases each). The V end was cut by 6 bases, the J end by 0 bases, with 9 bases between. The CDR3 consists of 13 residues. Germline V gives CDR1 SNHLY, CDR2 FYNNEI. The CDR3 bases are TGTGCCAGCAGGGGGGACCACTCCTACGAGCAGTACTTC. Its protein is CASRGDHSYEQYF. The variable domain in full, with the rest retrieved from reference TRBV2 and TRBJ2-7, is EPEVTQTPSHQVTQMGQEVILRCVPISNHLYFYWYRQILGQKVEFLVSFYNNEISEKSEIFDDQFSVERPDGSNFTLKIRSTKLEDSAMYFCASRGDHSYEQYFGPGTRLTVT.

This clonotype was observed many times. The CDR3 nucleotides read TGTGCCAGCAGCTTAAGGTCGGGATCCACAGATACGCAGTATTTT. Its protein product is CASSLRSGSTDTQYF. The chain joins TRBV7-8 to TRBJ2-3; weak D call: TRBD2 (5 bases). The CDR3 runs to 15 residues. CDR1 and CDR2 (germline): SGHVS, FQNEAQ. The V end lost 2 bases, the J end lost 2 bases, and 11 bases lay between the germline ends.

The gene calls are TRBV2 and TRBJ2-3, with D unclear. V lost 4 bases to trimming and J lost 1 base, with 6 bases between them. The CDR3 length is 13 residues. Per the germline V gene, CDR1 is SNHLY and CDR2 is FYNNEI. Here the CDR3 DNA reads TGTGCCAGCAGTGTAGGGCGCACAGATACGCAGTATTTT. Amino acids: CASSVGRTDTQYF. Supplemented by reference TRBV2 and TRBJ2-3, the full variable domain reads EPEVTQTPSHQVTQMGQEVILRCVPISNHLYFYWYRQILGQKVEFLVSFYNNEISEKSEIFDDQFSVERPDGSNFTLKIRSTKLEDSAMYFCASSVGRTDTQYFGPGTRLTVL.

This clonotype was detected many times. V gene TRBV10-3 combines with J gene TRBJ2-1, with 8 bases identical to TRBD2. The trim removed 2 bases at V and 0 bases at J, leaving 18 bases unmatched. Germline V gene data show CDR1 as ENHRY and CDR2 as SYGVKD. This CDR3 is 21 amino acids long. The CDR3 loop is CAISEPAYSGNRLSSYNEQFF. CDR3 coding DNA: TGTGCCATCAGTGAGCCGGCCTATAGCGGGAATCGGCTGAGCTCCTACAATGAGCAGTTCTTC.

This clonotype was detected only a few times. This chain connects TRBV20-1 to TRBJ2-7; 7 bases are shared with TRBD1. CDR1 and CDR2 from the germline V gene are DFQATT and SNEGSKA (reference sequence). This CDR3 spans 14 amino acids. The J segment lost 0 bases and the V segment lost 5 bases, leaving 7 bases of the junction unmatched. CDR3 nucleotides: TGCAGTGCTCCCGGACAGGAGTTCTCCTACGAGCAGTACTTC. It encodes CSAPGQEFSYEQYF.

V is TRBV9 and J is TRBJ2-3, with 14 bases aligning to TRBD2. The germline CDR1 and CDR2 sequences are SGDLS and YYNGEE. Trimming at V came to 0 bases and at J to 1 base, leaving 4 bases not matched to a gene. The CDR3 covers 18 residues. In DNA, the CDR3 is TGTGCCAGCAGCGTAGGACTAGCGGGAGGGCCGGGCACAGATACGCAGTATTTT. It codes for CASSVGLAGGPGTDTQYF.

There are many counts of this clonotype. The chain is built from TRBV20-1 and TRBJ2-1; 8 bases are shared with TRBD1. V lost 6 bases to trimming and J lost 2 bases; unmatched junction nucleotides: 9. The germline V gene encodes CDR1 DFQATT and CDR2 SNEGSKA (reference sequence). The CDR3 has 15 amino acids. CDR3 DNA: TGCAGTGCGAGATTTCCAGGGGGCCCCTACAATGAGCAGTTCTTC. As protein: CSARFPGGPYNEQFF.

The J gene is TRBJ2-3, the V gene TRBV5-1, with D tentatively TRBD1 (6 bases). This CDR3 has 16 residues. In germline, CDR1 is SGHRS, CDR2 YFSETQ. V was clipped by 1 base and J by 4 bases, with 16 bases between them. CDR3 DNA sequence: TGCGCCAGCAGCTTGCCCGAAAGGGGGTTCGCAGATACGCAGTATTTT. It specifies CASSLPERGFADTQYF.